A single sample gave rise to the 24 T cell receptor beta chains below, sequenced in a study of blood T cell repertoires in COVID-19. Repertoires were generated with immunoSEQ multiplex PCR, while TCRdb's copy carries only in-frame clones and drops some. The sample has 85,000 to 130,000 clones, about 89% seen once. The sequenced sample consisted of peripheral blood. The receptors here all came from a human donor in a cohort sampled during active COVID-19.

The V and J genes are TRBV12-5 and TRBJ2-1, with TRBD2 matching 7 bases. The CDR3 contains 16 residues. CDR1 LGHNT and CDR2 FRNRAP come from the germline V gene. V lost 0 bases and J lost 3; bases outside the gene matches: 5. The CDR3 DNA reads TGTGCTAGTGGTTTGGTGGCGGGAGTGGTCTACAATGAGCAGTTCTTC. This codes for CASGLVAGVVYNEQFF. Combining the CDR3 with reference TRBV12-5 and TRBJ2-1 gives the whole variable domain DARVTQTPRHKVTEMGQEVTMRCQPILGHNTVFWYRQTMMQGLELLAYFRNRAPLDDSGMPKDRFSAEMPDATLATLKIQPSEPRDSAVYFCASGLVAGVVYNEQFFGPGTRLTVL.

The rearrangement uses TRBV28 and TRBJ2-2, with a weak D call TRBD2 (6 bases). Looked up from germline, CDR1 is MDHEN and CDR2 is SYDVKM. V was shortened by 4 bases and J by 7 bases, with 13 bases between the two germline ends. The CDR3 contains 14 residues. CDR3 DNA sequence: TGTGCCAGCAGTTCGGGACTCGGGGTCGGGGAGCTGTTTTTT. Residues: CASSSGLGVGELFF. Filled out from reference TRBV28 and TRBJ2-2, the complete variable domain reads DVKVTQSSRYLVKRTGEKVFLECVQDMDHENMFWYRQDPGLGLRLIYFSYDVKMKEKGDIPEGYSVSREKKERFSLILESASTNQTSMYLCASSSGLGVGELFFGEGSRLTVL.

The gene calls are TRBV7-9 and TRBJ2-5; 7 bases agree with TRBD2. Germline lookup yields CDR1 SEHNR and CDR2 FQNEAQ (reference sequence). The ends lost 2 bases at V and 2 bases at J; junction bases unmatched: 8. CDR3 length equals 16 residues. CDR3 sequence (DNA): TGTGCCAGCAGCTTACCCGGACTAGAGGCACAAGAGACCCAGTACTTC. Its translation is CASSLPGLEAQETQYF.

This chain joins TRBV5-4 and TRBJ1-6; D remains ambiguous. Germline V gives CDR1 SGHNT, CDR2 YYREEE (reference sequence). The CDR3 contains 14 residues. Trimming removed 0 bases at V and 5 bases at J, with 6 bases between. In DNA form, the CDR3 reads TGTGCCAGCAGCTTGGACAGCAATAATTCACCCCTCCACTTT. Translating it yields CASSLDSNNSPLHF.

In nucleotides, the CDR3 is TGCGCCAGCAGCCAAGAGTACAGGGCTTTGGGAGAAAAACTGTTTTTT. Translation gives CASSQEYRALGEKLFF. The chain employs TRBV4-3 and TRBJ1-4; perhaps TRBD1 as D (6 bases). The germline V gene encodes CDR1 LGHNA and CDR2 YSLEER. There are 16 residues in the CDR3. Deletions cut 0 bases from V and 8 bases from J, with 16 bases between.

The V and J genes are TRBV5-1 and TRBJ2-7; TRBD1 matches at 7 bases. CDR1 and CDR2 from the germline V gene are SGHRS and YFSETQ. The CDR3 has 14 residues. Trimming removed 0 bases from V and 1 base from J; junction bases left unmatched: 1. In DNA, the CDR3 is TGCGCCAGCAGCTTGGAGGGGGCTTCCTACGAGCAGTACTTC. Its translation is CASSLEGASYEQYF.

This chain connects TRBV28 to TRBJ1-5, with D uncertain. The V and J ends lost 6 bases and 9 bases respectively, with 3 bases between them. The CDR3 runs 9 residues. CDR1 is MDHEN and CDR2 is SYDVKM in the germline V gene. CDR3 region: CASSSPQHF. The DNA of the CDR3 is TGTGCCAGCAGCTCGCCCCAGCATTTT.

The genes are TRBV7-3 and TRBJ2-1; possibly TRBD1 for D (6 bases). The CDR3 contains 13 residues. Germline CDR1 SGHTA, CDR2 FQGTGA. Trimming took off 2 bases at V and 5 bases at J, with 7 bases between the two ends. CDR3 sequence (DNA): TGTGCCAGCAGCTTACACAGGGACAATGAGCAGTTCTTC. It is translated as CASSLHRDNEQFF.

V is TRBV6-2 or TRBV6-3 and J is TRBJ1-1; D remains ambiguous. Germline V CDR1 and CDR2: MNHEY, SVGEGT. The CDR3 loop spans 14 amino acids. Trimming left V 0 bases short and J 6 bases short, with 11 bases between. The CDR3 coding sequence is TGTGCCAGCAGTTACTCACGGGTACGGGCTGAAGCTTTCTTT. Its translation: CASSYSRVRAEAFF.

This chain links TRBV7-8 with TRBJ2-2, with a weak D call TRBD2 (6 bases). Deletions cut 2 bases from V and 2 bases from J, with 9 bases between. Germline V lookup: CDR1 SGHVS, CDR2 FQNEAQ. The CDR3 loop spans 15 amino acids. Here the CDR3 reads CASSLLAANTGELFF. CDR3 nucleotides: TGTGCCAGCAGCTTATTAGCGGCAAACACCGGGGAGCTGTTTTTT.

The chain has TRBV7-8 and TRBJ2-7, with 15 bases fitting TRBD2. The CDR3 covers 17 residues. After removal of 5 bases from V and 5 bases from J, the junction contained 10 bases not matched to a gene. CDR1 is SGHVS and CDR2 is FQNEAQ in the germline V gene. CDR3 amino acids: CASSLGLAGGRRDEQYF. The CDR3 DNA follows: TGTGCCAGCAGCCTCGGACTAGCGGGAGGGCGGAGGGACGAGCAGTACTTC.

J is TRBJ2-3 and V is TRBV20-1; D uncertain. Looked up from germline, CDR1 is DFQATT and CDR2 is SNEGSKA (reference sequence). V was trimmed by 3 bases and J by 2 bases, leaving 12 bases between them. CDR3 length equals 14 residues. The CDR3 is CSASLLPVTDTQYF. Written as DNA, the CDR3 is TGCAGTGCTAGTCTGCTTCCAGTCACAGATACGCAGTATTTT.

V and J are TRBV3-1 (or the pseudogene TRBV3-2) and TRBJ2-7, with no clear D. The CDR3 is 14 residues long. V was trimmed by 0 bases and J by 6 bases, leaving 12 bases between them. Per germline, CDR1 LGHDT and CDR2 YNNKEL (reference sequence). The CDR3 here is CASSQDRYLGEQYF. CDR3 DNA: TGTGCCAGCAGCCAAGACAGGTACCTCGGCGAGCAGTACTTC.

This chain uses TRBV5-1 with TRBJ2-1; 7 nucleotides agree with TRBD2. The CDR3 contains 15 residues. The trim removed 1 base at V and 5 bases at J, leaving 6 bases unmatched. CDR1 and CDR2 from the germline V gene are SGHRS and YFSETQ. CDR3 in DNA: TGCGCCAGCAGCTTGATAAGGGAGGGGCACAATGAGCAGTTCTTC. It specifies CASSLIREGHNEQFF. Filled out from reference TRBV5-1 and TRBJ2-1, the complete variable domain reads KAGVTQTPRYLIKTRGQQVTLSCSPISGHRSVSWYQQTPGQGLQFLFEYFSETQRNKGNFPGRFSGRQFSNSRSEMNVSTLELGDSALYLCASSLIREGHNEQFFGPGTRLTVL.

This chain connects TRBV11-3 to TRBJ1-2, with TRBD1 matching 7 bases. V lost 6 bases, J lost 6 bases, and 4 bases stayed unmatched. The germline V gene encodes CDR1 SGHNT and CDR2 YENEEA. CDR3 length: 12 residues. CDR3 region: CASSKGGNGYTF. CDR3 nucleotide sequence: TGTGCCAGCAGTAAAGGGGGCAATGGCTACACCTTC.

The CDR3 DNA sequence: TGTGCCAGCAGCTCTCCCAGCGGCCTAGCGGGGGGGTCGAACACCGGGGAGCTGTTTTTT. It codes for CASSSPSGLAGGSNTGELFF. The chain carries TRBV5-4 and TRBJ2-2, with 12 bases fitting TRBD2. This CDR3 is built from 20 residues. CDR1 is SGHNT, CDR2 YYREEE, per germline (reference sequence). The V gene end was trimmed by 3 bases and the J gene end by 0 bases; junction bases not matched to a gene: 12.

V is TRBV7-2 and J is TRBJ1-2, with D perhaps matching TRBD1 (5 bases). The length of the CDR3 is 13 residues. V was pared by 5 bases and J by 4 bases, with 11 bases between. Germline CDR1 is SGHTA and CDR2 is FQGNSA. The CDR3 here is CASSPAGPYGYTF. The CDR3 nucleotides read TGTGCCAGCAGCCCTGCGGGGCCCTATGGCTACACCTTC.

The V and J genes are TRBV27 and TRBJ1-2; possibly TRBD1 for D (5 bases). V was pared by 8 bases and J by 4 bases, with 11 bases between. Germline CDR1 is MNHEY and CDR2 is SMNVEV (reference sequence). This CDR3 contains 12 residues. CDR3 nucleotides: TGTGCCAGCCCCCAGGGATCCTATGGCTACACCTTC. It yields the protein CASPQGSYGYTF.

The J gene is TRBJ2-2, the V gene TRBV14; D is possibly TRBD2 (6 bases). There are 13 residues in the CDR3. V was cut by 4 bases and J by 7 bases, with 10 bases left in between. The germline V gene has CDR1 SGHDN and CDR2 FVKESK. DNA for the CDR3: TGTGCCAGCAGCCGGGAGGAAGGCGGGGAGCTGTTTTTT. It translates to CASSREEGGELFF.

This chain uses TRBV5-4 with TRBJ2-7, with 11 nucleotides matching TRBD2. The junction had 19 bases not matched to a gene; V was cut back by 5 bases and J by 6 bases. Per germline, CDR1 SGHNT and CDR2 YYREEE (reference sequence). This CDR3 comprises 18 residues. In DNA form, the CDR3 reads TGTGCCAGCAGTTCCGGGACTAGCGGTCGCTTACAATCTCGCGAGCAGTACTTC. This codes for CASSSGTSGRLQSREQYF.

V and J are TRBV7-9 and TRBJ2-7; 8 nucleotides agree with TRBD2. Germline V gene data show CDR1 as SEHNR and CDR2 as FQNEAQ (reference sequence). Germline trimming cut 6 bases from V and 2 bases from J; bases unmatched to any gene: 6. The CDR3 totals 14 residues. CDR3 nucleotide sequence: TGTGCCAGCAGTCATCTCGGGAGGGCCTACGAGCAGTACTTC. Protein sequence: CASSHLGRAYEQYF.

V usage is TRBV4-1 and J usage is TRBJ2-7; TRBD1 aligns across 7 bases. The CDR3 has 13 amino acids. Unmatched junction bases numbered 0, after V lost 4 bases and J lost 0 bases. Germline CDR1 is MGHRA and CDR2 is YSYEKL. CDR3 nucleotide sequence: TGCGCCAGCAGCCGGGACAGCTCCTACGAGCAGTACTTC. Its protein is CASSRDSSYEQYF.

CDR3 residues: CASSLTSGGRYEQYF. The CDR3 DNA reads as TGTGCCAGCAGCTTAACGTCAGGGGGCAGGTACGAGCAGTACTTC. The rearrangement joins TRBV7-3 to TRBJ2-7, with TRBD1 matching over 8 bases. This CDR3 is 15 amino acids long. The germline gives CDR1 SGHTA, CDR2 FQGTGA. The trim removed 0 bases at V and 4 bases at J, leaving 5 bases unmatched.

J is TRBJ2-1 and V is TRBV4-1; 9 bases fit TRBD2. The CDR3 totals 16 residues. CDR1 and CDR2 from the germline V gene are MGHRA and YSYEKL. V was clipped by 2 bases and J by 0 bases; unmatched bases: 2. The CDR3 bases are TGCGCCAGCAGCCAAATTAGCGGGAGCTCCTACAATGAGCAGTTCTTC. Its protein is CASSQISGSSYNEQFF.